The entry below describes one TCR beta chain. Its specificity is unknown. The sample is drawn from a study of cytomegalovirus exposure and HLA in healthy donors. Study-level background: In a later analysis, the roughly 130 validation repertoires were reported to have used the same platform as the roughly 700 first-cohort repertoires.

CDR1 and CDR2 (germline): SNHLY, FYNNEI. V shed 7 bases, J shed 3 bases, and the junction held 11 bases outside the gene matches. CDR3 length: 16 residues. Data came from immunoSEQ multiplex PCR; TCRdb stores just in-frame clones and leaves some out. There are 260,000 or so clones in the sample; approximately 88% occur only once, and about 0.99% lies in the top ten. Study-wide results and caveats: Reports showed the classifier diagnosing cytomegalovirus status with high specificity and sensitivity. Later, an analysis found that TCR clusters from the first cohort tended to co-occur in the roughly 110 validation repertoires.

This receptor was identified in a woman under 30 in good health and CMV-seronegative. The chain recombines TRBV2 with TRBJ2-2, with 7 bases lining up with TRBD1. Material for sequencing was PBMCs. CDR3 amino acids: CASTSLTTGHTGELFF. As DNA, the CDR3 is TGTGCCAGCACCTCATTAACGACAGGGCACACCGGGGAGCTGTTTTTT.